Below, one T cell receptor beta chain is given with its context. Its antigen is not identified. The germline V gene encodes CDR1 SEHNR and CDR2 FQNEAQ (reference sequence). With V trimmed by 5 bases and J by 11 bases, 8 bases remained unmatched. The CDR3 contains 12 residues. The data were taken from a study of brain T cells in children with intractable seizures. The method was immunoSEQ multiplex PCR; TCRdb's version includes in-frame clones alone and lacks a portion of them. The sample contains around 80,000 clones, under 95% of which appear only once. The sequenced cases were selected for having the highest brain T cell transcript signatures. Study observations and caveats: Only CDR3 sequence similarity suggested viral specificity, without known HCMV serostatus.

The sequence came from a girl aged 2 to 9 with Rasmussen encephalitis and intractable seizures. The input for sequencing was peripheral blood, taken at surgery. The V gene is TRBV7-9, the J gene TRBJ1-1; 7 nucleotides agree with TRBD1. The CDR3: CASSPPGGGAFF. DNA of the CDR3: TGTGCCAGCAGCCCTCCGGGAGGGGGCGCTTTCTTT.